What follows describes a single T cell receptor (beta chain). The data were obtained in a study of T cells in Graves' hyperthyroidism and ophthalmopathy. Stable Graves' hyperthyroidism meant no ophthalmopathy progression within 18 months. Lactation, pregnancy, other autoimmune disease or uncontrolled infection led to exclusion of patients. Germline V CDR1 and CDR2: MDHEN, SYDVKM. This CDR3 has 15 amino acids. V lost 2 bases to trimming and J lost 9 bases; unmatched junction nucleotides: 13. TCR beta CDR3 regions were amplified from RNA. An initial round of RT-PCR targeting the TCR CDR3 relied on the HTBI primer set. TCRdb reanalysed the multiplex PCR reads using MiXCR and keeps one entry per CDR3 protein. The repertoire holds roughly 300,000 distinct CDR3 sequences, with about 15% as singletons.

This clonotype was sampled from a woman in her 30s with Graves' hyperthyroidism. The specimen sequenced was blood. The V and J genes are TRBV28 and TRBJ2-7; 7 bases map to TRBD2. In DNA, the CDR3 is TGTGCCAGCAGTTTAACTGGCGGGAGCACCCAGCGGCAGTACTTC. It encodes CASSLTGGSTQRQYF.